These 32 T cell receptor beta chains were sequenced from one sample in a study of T cell responses to AZD1222 COVID-19 vaccine (dated by TCRdb to the early 2020s). Libraries were prepared through the immunoSEQ multiplex PCR assay. TCRdb retrieved this table from immuneACCESS and kept in-frame rearrangements only. Not all clones are present; in checked studies, unresolved V genes account for under half, and no reason is known for the remainder. Recorded for this sample are some 150,000 clones; 90% of them occurred a single time. 1.5% to 2% of the sample is in the top ten clones. Taken with the paper, the label for time point translates to: baseline before first vaccination. Material: peripheral blood, obtained on day 0 of AZD1222 vaccination. The receptors derive from an adult in good health.

This clone is a singleton in its sample. The chain recombines TRBV6-5 with TRBJ1-5; 9 nucleotides line up with TRBD1. The V gene end was trimmed by 2 bases and the J gene end by 6 bases; junction bases not matched to a gene: 8. The CDR3 sequence is 16 residues long. Germline CDR1 and CDR2: MNHEY and SVGAGI. CDR3 bases: TGTGCCAGCAGTTACCCCGCGGGACAGGGTGGTCAGCCCCAGCATTTT. Translating it yields CASSYPAGQGGQPQHF.

The chain carries TRBV19 and TRBJ2-1; possible D gene TRBD2, 5 bases. Deletions cut 6 bases from V and 4 bases from J, with 7 bases between. The length of the CDR3 is 12 residues. CDR1 and CDR2 from the germline V gene are LNHDA and SQIVND (reference sequence). CDR3 amino acids: CASRAGYNEQFF. CDR3 sequence (DNA): TGTGCCAGTAGGGCGGGTTACAATGAGCAGTTCTTC.

The V gene is TRBV4-2, the J gene TRBJ1-3, with D possibly being TRBD1 (6 bases). Germline V lookup: CDR1 LGHNA, CDR2 YNFKEQ. V was cut by 0 bases and J by 0 bases, with 9 bases left in between. This CDR3 has 16 residues. The CDR3 sequence: CASSQDRRGSGNTIYF. CDR3 DNA sequence: TGTGCCAGCAGCCAAGATCGCAGGGGCTCTGGAAACACCATATATTTT.

V gene TRBV28 combines with J gene TRBJ1-2; the D gene is possibly TRBD1 (5 bases). The V end was cut by 2 bases, the J end by 3 bases, with 7 bases between. The CDR3 loop spans 13 amino acids. Germline V gene lookup returns CDR1 MDHEN and CDR2 SYDVKM. DNA of the CDR3: TGTGCCAGCAGTTTACAGGGATACTATGGCTACACCTTC. Protein sequence: CASSLQGYYGYTF.

V gene TRBV7-2 combines with J gene TRBJ1-1; D unclear. Between the trimmed V and J ends, which lost 2 bases and 3 bases, there was a span of 13 bases. CDR1 is SGHTA and CDR2 is FQGNSA in the germline V gene. This CDR3 region has 15 residues. As DNA, the CDR3 is TGTGCCAGCAGCTTAAAAGGGAGTGAGTACACTGAAGCTTTCTTT. This encodes CASSLKGSEYTEAFF.

The gene calls are TRBV15 and TRBJ2-5; D is unresolved. Germline loops: CDR1 LNHNV, CDR2 YYDKDF (reference sequence). The CDR3 runs to 14 residues. V lost 5 bases, J lost 5 bases, and 15 bases lay in between. CDR3: CATSPHLVTETQYF. The DNA for the CDR3 is TGTGCCACCAGCCCTCACCTAGTGACGGAGACCCAGTACTTC.

This chain connects TRBV6-1 to TRBJ1-2; the D gene is possibly TRBD1 (5 bases). The CDR3 runs 14 residues. The V end was cut by 0 bases, the J end by 4 bases, with 9 bases between. Looked up from germline, CDR1 is MNHNS and CDR2 is SASEGT. This CDR3 is CASSEARGSYGYTF. CDR3 coding DNA: TGTGCCAGCAGTGAAGCGCGGGGGAGCTATGGCTACACCTTC.

This chain links TRBV18 with TRBJ1-5; D remains unclear. The V gene's germline CDR1 is KGHSH and CDR2 LQKENI. The CDR3 spans 17 residues. V lost 3 bases to trimming and J lost 0 bases, with 15 bases between them. The CDR3 nucleotides read TGTGCCAGCTCACCGGTTAGGCGGTTGTATAGCAATCAGCCCCAGCATTTT. Its protein is CASSPVRRLYSNQPQHF.

The CDR3 DNA is TGCAGTGCTAGGGCAGGGGATACGCAGTATTTT. Its protein is CSARAGDTQYF. The chain uses TRBV20-1 and TRBJ2-3, with D tentatively TRBD1 (5 bases). V was pared by 3 bases and J by 6 bases, with 7 bases between. The CDR3 has 11 residues. Looked up from germline, CDR1 is DFQATT and CDR2 is SNEGSKA (reference sequence).

V is TRBV5-1 and J is TRBJ2-7; D might be TRBD1 (5 bases). The CDR3 loop spans 16 amino acids. V was pared by 0 bases and J by 6 bases, with 19 bases between. CDR1 is SGHRS and CDR2 is YFSETQ in the germline V gene. The CDR3 DNA is TGCGCCAGCAGCTTGGCCAAGGACACGGCTATAGGCGAGCAGTACTTC. The encoded protein is CASSLAKDTAIGEQYF.

The chain is built from TRBV9 and TRBJ2-1; 9 positions match TRBD1. Germline V lookup: CDR1 SGDLS, CDR2 YYNGEE. The CDR3 is 15 residues long. With 4 bases clipped from V and 9 bases from J, the junction kept 11 bases outside the gene matches. This CDR3 is CASSIRQGVSGEQFF. The CDR3 nucleotides read TGTGCCAGCAGCATCAGACAGGGGGTAAGCGGTGAGCAGTTCTTC.

This clone is a singleton in its sample. This CDR3 reads CASSTRTATNEKLFF. In DNA form, the CDR3 reads TGTGCCAGTAGTACCCGAACTGCAACTAATGAAAAACTGTTTTTT. The chain couples TRBV19 to TRBJ1-4, with D hard to call. Germline V gene sequence: CDR1 LNHDA, CDR2 SQIVND (reference sequence). There are 15 residues in the CDR3. V lost 4 bases, J lost 0 bases, and 9 bases lay in between. Complete variable domain (other parts from reference TRBV19 and TRBJ1-4): DGGITQSPKYLFRKEGQNVTLSCEQNLNHDAMYWYRQDPGQGLRLIYYSQIVNDFQKGDIAEGYSVSREKKESFPLTVTSAQKNPTAFYLCASSTRTATNEKLFFGSGTQLSVL.

The table lists this clone with a count of one. J is TRBJ2-1 and V is TRBV4-1, with D perhaps given as TRBD1 or TRBD2 (5 bases each). The CDR3 spans 13 residues. Germline-derived CDR1 and CDR2 are MGHRA and YSYEKL. V was pared by 3 bases and J by 5 bases, with 8 bases between. CDR3 sequence: CASSQGRDNEQFF. CDR3 DNA sequence: TGCGCCAGCAGCCAGGGACGGGACAATGAGCAGTTCTTC.

The V call is TRBV5-1, the J call TRBJ2-3; D is ambiguous. The CDR3 runs 12 residues. CDR1 and CDR2 (germline): SGHRS, YFSETQ. Trimming pared 0 bases from V and 6 bases from J, leaving 5 bases between. The chain's CDR3 is CASSLVLDTQYF. The DNA for the CDR3 is TGCGCCAGCAGCTTGGTGTTGGATACGCAGTATTTT.

The rearrangement links TRBV28 to TRBJ2-7, with D hard to call. CDR1 and CDR2 from the germline V gene are MDHEN and SYDVKM. V was shortened by 10 bases and J by 5 bases, with 18 bases between the two germline ends. There are 13 residues in the CDR3. Written as DNA, the CDR3 is TGTGCCATCGAATCGGAAGGAAGGAACGAGCAGTACTTC. This codes for CAIESEGRNEQYF.

The chain joins TRBV3-1 (or the pseudogene TRBV3-2) to TRBJ1-4, with a tentative D call TRBD1 (5 bases). Per germline, CDR1 LGHDT and CDR2 YNNKEL (reference sequence). V shed 3 bases and J shed 8 bases, with 16 bases lying between them. This CDR3 contains 15 residues. The CDR3 protein is CASSHYVQGTEKLFF. CDR3 in DNA: TGTGCCAGCAGCCATTATGTGCAGGGCACCGAAAAACTGTTTTTT.

The chain recombines TRBV18 with TRBJ1-2; D is undetermined. This CDR3 is built from 15 residues. The V gene lost 2 bases and the J gene lost 0 bases, with 10 bases spanning the gap. Germline loops: CDR1 KGHSH, CDR2 LQKENI. The CDR3 DNA is TGTGCCAGCTCACCAGGCACCATAGCTAACTATGGCTACACCTTC. It is translated as CASSPGTIANYGYTF.

The gene calls are TRBV7-3 and TRBJ2-5, with D possibly being TRBD2 (6 bases). V was pared by 5 bases and J by 2 bases, with 12 bases between. Germline V gene sequence: CDR1 SGHTA, CDR2 FQGTGA. The CDR3 is 14 amino acids. CDR3 loop: CASSALAAQETQYF. The CDR3 DNA follows: TGTGCCAGCAGCGCATTAGCGGCTCAAGAGACCCAGTACTTC.

The chain carries TRBV5-4 and TRBJ2-3, with 7 positions matching TRBD2. The length of the CDR3 is 13 residues. Germline V gene data show CDR1 as SGHNT and CDR2 as YYREEE (reference sequence). Trimming took 5 bases from V and 11 from J; bases not matched to a gene: 11. CDR3 sequence: CASRRLAGERQYF. CDR3 coding DNA: TGTGCCAGCAGGCGACTAGCCGGTGAGAGGCAGTATTTT.

The genes are TRBV12-1 and TRBJ2-3; the table's D call, TRBD2, was not checked against the DNA. TRBV12-1 is noted as a pseudogene. The length of the CDR3 is 14 residues. The CDR3 reads CASSRRDLTDTQYF. CDR3 DNA sequence: TGTGCCAGCAGCCGCCGGGATCTCACAGATACGCAGTATTTT.

J is TRBJ1-1 and V is TRBV29-1; D is perhaps TRBD1 (6 bases). The CDR3 length is 12 residues. V lost 7 bases, J lost 2 bases, and 11 bases lay in between. Germline V gene lookup returns CDR1 SQVTM and CDR2 ANQGSEA. The CDR3 protein is CSGTRGNTEAFF. The CDR3 DNA is TGCAGCGGAACCAGGGGAAACACTGAAGCTTTCTTT.

The chain is built from TRBV4-2 and TRBJ1-6; 8 bases match TRBD1. J lost 3 bases, V lost 5 bases, and 6 bases had no gene match. The length of the CDR3 is 16 residues. Germline CDR1 and CDR2: LGHNA and YNFKEQ. The CDR3 sequence is CASSSRQGIYNSPLHF. Written as DNA, the CDR3 is TGTGCCAGCAGCTCGAGACAGGGGATCTATAATTCACCCCTCCACTTT.

The chain recombines TRBV7-3 with TRBJ2-1; D assignment may be TRBD1 or TRBD2 (6 bases each). Germline lookup yields CDR1 SGHTA and CDR2 FQGTGA. The CDR3 is 14 residues long. Trimming left V 2 bases short and J 10 bases short, with 15 bases between. The CDR3 sequence is CASSLGGMGREQFF. CDR3 DNA: TGTGCCAGCAGCTTAGGGGGCATGGGGAGGGAGCAGTTCTTC.

This clone was observed a single time. The V call is TRBV6-2 or TRBV6-3, the J call TRBJ2-1, with D unresolved. V gave up 2 bases and J gave up 4 bases, with 9 bases separating them. The CDR3 is 14 residues long. Germline CDR1 reads MNHEY; CDR2 reads SVGEGT. The CDR3 protein is CASSYGAPYNEQFF. The CDR3 DNA reads TGTGCCAGCAGTTACGGAGCGCCATACAATGAGCAGTTCTTC.

CDR3 in amino acids: CASSGSRYTF. Here the CDR3 DNA reads TGTGCCAGCAGCGGGAGCCGCTACACCTTC. This chain joins TRBV28 and TRBJ1-2; D call uncertain. Germline V CDR1 and CDR2: MDHEN, SYDVKM. Between the trimmed V and J ends, which lost 6 bases and 9 bases, there was a span of 8 bases. The CDR3 totals 10 residues.

V and J are TRBV6-5 and TRBJ2-7; D remains unclear. CDR1 MNHEY and CDR2 SVGAGI come from the germline V gene. Trimming removed 6 bases from V and 6 bases from J, with 9 bases in between. This CDR3 is 11 amino acids long. The CDR3 DNA reads TGTGCCAGCAGATCACTGGGCGAGCAGTACTTC. It yields the protein CASRSLGEQYF.

The gene calls are TRBV6-5 and TRBJ2-7; 9 bases are shared with TRBD2. V gave up 7 bases and J gave up 3 bases; unmatched junction bases: 10. In germline, CDR1 is MNHEY, CDR2 SVGAGI. The CDR3 has 15 amino acids. CDR3 loop: CASTPGASGDYEQYF. CDR3 DNA sequence: TGTGCCAGCACCCCGGGCGCTAGCGGGGACTACGAGCAGTACTTC.

This chain uses TRBV2 with TRBJ1-2; 11 positions agree with TRBD1. After removal of 6 bases from V and 4 bases from J, the junction contained 10 bases not matched to a gene. The CDR3 covers 16 residues. Germline V gives CDR1 SNHLY, CDR2 FYNNEI. Written as DNA, the CDR3 is TGTGCCAGCAGAGAGTTCGGGACAGGGGGTAGCTATGGCTACACCTTC. Amino acids: CASREFGTGGSYGYTF.

The CDR3 region has the DNA TGTGCCAGCAGCCAAACGACAGGTAGCGAGCAGTACTTC. Encoded protein: CASSQTTGSEQYF. J is TRBJ2-7 and V is TRBV3-1 (or the pseudogene TRBV3-2); TRBD1 is a possible D gene (6 bases). The CDR3 totals 13 residues. V shed 2 bases and J shed 6 bases, with 11 bases lying between them. Looked up from germline, CDR1 is LGHDT and CDR2 is YNNKEL (reference sequence).

With respect to this clone: Without the conserved terminal phenylalanine or tryptophan, this CDR3 likely stems from a read error. The DNA is omitted, as the CDR3 cannot be located on it reliably, and the CDR3 follows TCRdb's listing. This rearrangement joins TRBV19 to TRBJ1-1; the table assigns TRBD1, which was not confirmed against the DNA. The germline gives CDR1 LNHDA, CDR2 SQIVND (reference sequence). The CDR3 sequence runs 11 residues, both termini included. The CDR3 sequence is CASSLPGPTVV.

The chain is built from TRBV5-4 and TRBJ1-6, with D possibly matching TRBD1 (6 bases). This CDR3 comprises 16 residues. Trimming removed 3 bases from V and 7 bases from J, with 17 bases in between. In germline, CDR1 is SGHNT, CDR2 YYREEE (reference sequence). DNA of the CDR3: TGTGCCAGCAGCTCCCGGGGGGCTAGCGTAAATTCACCCCTCCACTTT. Its protein is CASSSRGASVNSPLHF.

CDR3 bases: TGTGCCAGCTCGCGGGATAGCAATCAGCCCCAGCATTTT. Translating gives CASSRDSNQPQHF. V and J are TRBV18 and TRBJ1-5; the D is unclear. Trimming stripped 6 bases from V and 0 bases from J, with 6 bases between. The CDR3 is 13 amino acids. CDR1 KGHSH and CDR2 LQKENI come from the germline V gene.